This TCR beta chain was sequenced for a study of Ad26.COV2.S vaccination and SARS-CoV-2 variants. Treatment meaning: around 19 received Ad26.COV2.S at low or high dose, single or two shots; five or six received placebo; per-sample allocation not given. Sampling was done on day 63 after the first vaccine or placebo injection. Trimming shortened V by 6 bases and J by 0 bases, and 3 bases separated the two germline ends. Germline loops: CDR1 KGHSH, CDR2 LQKENI. The CDR3 consists of 12 residues. The sample holds one count of this clone. Its specificity is not known. Here immunoSEQ multiplex PCR was the method, and the copy in TCRdb shows in-frame clones only, minus some. The sample records about 420,000 clones, roughly 88% being singletons. General study points: Vaccinated and placebo-treated recipients had similar non-spike TCR breadth.

The sample in question was peripheral blood, obtained in a trial of Ad26.COV2.S vaccine versus placebo. This TCR was recovered from a person aged 18-60 years who received the Ad26.COV2.S COVID-19 vaccine or a placebo. The rearrangement links TRBV18 to TRBJ1-5; no clear D. CDR3 loop: CASSYSNQPQHF. In nucleotides, the CDR3 is TGTGCCAGCTCTTATAGCAATCAGCCCCAGCATTTT.